Listed below are T cell receptor beta chains from one sample, sequenced in a study of blood T cell repertoires in COVID-19. Sequenced by immunoSEQ multiplex PCR; TCRdb stores in-frame clones only, minus some. The sample carries approximately 230,000 clones, approximately 90% recorded once. The material sequenced was PBMCs or T cells enriched from blood (not recorded which). The receptors come from a man aged 35 to 55 who had recovered from COVID-19. The CDR3 runs from the conserved cysteine through the conserved F or W. Fields, in order: clone size, D gene, J gene, V gene, CDR3 DNA, CDR3 protein. A D gene is named only where the DNA matches it firmly. The size entry is marked missing in some rows and otherwise reads once, few, many or a size class.

clone size: NA
D gene: NA
J gene: TRBJ1-2
V gene: TRBV2
CDR3 DNA: TGTGCCAGCAGTGAAATGCAGGGTCCCTATGGCTACACCTTC
CDR3 protein: CASSEMQGPYGYTF

clone size: once
D gene: TRBD1
J gene: TRBJ1-2
V gene: TRBV11-2
CDR3 DNA: TGTGCCAGCAGCTTAGTTGGCCAGGGGGGCCTCTATGGCTACACCTTC
CDR3 protein: CASSLVGQGGLYGYTF

clone size: NA
D gene: TRBD2
J gene: TRBJ2-5
V gene: TRBV28
CDR3 DNA: TGTGCCAGCAGGGAGACGACTAGCGGGAGTCTCCTTGGTTTCTTGGAGACCCAGTACTTC
CDR3 protein: CASRETTSGSLLGFLETQYF

clone size: NA
D gene: TRBD1
J gene: TRBJ2-7
V gene: TRBV27
CDR3 DNA: TGTGCCAGCAGTCTAGACAGGGCTAGGGAGCAGTACTTC
CDR3 protein: CASSLDRAREQYF

clone size: NA
D gene: TRBD2
J gene: TRBJ2-2
V gene: TRBV7-2
CDR3 DNA: TGTGCCAGCAGCTTAGCAGCGGGAGGTTCGGCCGGGGAGCTGTTTTTT
CDR3 protein: CASSLAAGGSAGELFF

clone size: NA
D gene: TRBD1
J gene: TRBJ1-5
V gene: TRBV6-1
CDR3 DNA: TGTGCCAGCAGTGTACGGGCAGGGGGTCCGAATCAGCCCCAGCATTTT
CDR3 protein: CASSVRAGGPNQPQHF

clone size: NA
D gene: TRBD1
J gene: TRBJ2-2
V gene: TRBV28
CDR3 DNA: TGTGCCAGCCGAACAGGGGAACTTCGCGGGGAGCTGTTTTTT
CDR3 protein: CASRTGELRGELFF

clone size: NA
D gene: NA
J gene: TRBJ1-2
V gene: TRBV28
CDR3 DNA: TGTGCCAGCACCATGGGAGGATTCTATGGCTACACCTTC
CDR3 protein: CASTMGGFYGYTF

clone size: NA
D gene: TRBD2
J gene: TRBJ2-7
V gene: TRBV5-1
CDR3 DNA: TGCGCCAGCCGGATCAGCGGGAGCCCCCACGAGCAGTACTTC
CDR3 protein: CASRISGSPHEQYF

clone size: NA
D gene: NA
J gene: TRBJ2-7
V gene: TRBV19
CDR3 DNA: TGTGCCAGTAGTATAGTCTACAGGGCCTACGAGCAGTACTTC
CDR3 protein: CASSIVYRAYEQYF

clone size: NA
D gene: TRBD2
J gene: TRBJ2-1
V gene: TRBV6-2/TRBV6-3
CDR3 DNA: TGTGCCAGCAGTTACACCAGACTAGCGGGGGGGTCCATTGAGCAGTTCTTC
CDR3 protein: CASSYTRLAGGSIEQFF

clone size: NA
D gene: NA
J gene: TRBJ2-2
V gene: TRBV2
CDR3 DNA: TGTGCCAGCAGTGCTCGTTACACCGGGGAGCTGTTTTTT
CDR3 protein: CASSARYTGELFF

clone size: NA
D gene: NA
J gene: TRBJ1-2
V gene: TRBV7-2
CDR3 DNA: TGTGCCAGCAGCCCGACAGGAGTCAACTATGGCTACACCTTC
CDR3 protein: CASSPTGVNYGYTF

clone size: NA
D gene: TRBD1
J gene: TRBJ2-6
V gene: TRBV28
CDR3 DNA: TGTGCCAGCAGTCCGGGACAGGGCGACGTCCTGACTTTC
CDR3 protein: CASSPGQGDVLTF

clone size: few
D gene: NA
J gene: TRBJ2-7
V gene: TRBV30
CDR3 DNA: TGTGCCTGGAGTAAGGCGGCGGGGCCGTTTTTC
CDR3 protein: CAWSKAAGPFF

clone size: NA
D gene: TRBD1
J gene: TRBJ1-2
V gene: TRBV15
CDR3 DNA: TGTGCCACCACCCGGAGGGGACAGGGGGCTGACGGCTACACCTTC
CDR3 protein: CATTRRGQGADGYTF